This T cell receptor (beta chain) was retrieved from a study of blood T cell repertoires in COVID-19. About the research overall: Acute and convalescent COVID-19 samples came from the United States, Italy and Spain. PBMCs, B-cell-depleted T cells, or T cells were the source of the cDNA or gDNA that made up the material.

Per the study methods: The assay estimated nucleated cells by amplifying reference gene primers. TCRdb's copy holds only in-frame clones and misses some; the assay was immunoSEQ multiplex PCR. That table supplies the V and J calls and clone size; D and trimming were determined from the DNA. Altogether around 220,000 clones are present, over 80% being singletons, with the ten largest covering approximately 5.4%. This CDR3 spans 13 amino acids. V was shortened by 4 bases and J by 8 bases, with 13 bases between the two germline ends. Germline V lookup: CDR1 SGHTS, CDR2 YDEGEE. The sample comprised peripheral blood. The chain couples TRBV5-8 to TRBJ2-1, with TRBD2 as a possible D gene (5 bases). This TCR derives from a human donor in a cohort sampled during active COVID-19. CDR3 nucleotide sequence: TGTGCCAGCAGCCCTGGCGGAGGCGATGAGCAGTTCTTC. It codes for CASSPGGGDEQFF. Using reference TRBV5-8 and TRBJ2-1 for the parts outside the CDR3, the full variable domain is EAGVTQSPTHLIKTRGQQATLRCSPISGHTSVYWYQQALGLGLQFLLWYDEGEERNRGNFPPRFSGRQFPNYSSELNVNALELEDSALYLCASSPGGGDEQFFGPGTRLTVL.